This T cell receptor beta chain stems from a study of cytomegalovirus exposure and HLA in healthy donors. Germline trimming cut 0 bases from V and 2 bases from J; bases unmatched to any gene: 10. The V gene's germline CDR1 is SGHNT and CDR2 YYREEE (reference sequence). This CDR3 region has 17 residues. Findings and caveats of the study: Cytomegalovirus-associated status was assigned to some 160 TCR beta chains. According to a later analysis, most TCR beta chains associated with CMV appeared HLA-restricted. Sequencing depth across donors, presence/absence analyses assumed, was roughly uniform.

As to this clone: Its target is not known.

Primers included in the PCR were 60 Vbeta and 13 Jbeta primers. The repertoire was sequenced with immunoSEQ multiplex PCR; TCRdb's copy has only in-frame clones and lacks some. This table has about 140,000 clones, 80% appearing once. The chain employs TRBV5-4 and TRBJ1-2; 7 positions match TRBD1. The source of this sequence is a man aged 50 to 60 in good health and CMV-seronegative. The sample was PBMCs. CDR3 in amino acids: CASSLVLRTGGNYGYTF. The CDR3 DNA follows: TGTGCCAGCAGCTTGGTTCTACGGACAGGTGGAAACTATGGCTACACCTTC.